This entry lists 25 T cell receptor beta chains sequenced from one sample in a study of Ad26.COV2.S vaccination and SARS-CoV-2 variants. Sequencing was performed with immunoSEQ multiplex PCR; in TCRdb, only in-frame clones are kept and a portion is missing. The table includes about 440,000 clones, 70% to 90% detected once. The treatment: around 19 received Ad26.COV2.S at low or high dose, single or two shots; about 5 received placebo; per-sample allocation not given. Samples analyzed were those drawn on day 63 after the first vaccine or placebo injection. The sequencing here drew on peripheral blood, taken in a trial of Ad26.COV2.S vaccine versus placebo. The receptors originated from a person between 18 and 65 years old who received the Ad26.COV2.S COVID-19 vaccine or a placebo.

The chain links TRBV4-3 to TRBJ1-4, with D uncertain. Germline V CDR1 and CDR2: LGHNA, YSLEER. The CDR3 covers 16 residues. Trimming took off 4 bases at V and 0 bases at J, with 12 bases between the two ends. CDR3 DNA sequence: TGCGCCAGCAGCCCTGGGAGGACTGCAACTAATGAAAAACTGTTTTTT. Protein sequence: CASSPGRTATNEKLFF.

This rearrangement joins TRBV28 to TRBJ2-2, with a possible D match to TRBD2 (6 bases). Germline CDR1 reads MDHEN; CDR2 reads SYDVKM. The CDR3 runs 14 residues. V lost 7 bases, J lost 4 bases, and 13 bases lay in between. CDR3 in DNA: TGTGCCAGCACTCCCGGGACTCGCACCGGGGAGCTGTTTTTT. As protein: CASTPGTRTGELFF.

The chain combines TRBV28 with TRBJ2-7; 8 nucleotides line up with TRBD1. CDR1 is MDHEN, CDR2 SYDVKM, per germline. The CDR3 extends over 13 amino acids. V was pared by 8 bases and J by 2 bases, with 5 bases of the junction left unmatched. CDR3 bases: TGTGCCAGCCGGACAGGGAACACCTACGAGCAGTACTTC. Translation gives CASRTGNTYEQYF.

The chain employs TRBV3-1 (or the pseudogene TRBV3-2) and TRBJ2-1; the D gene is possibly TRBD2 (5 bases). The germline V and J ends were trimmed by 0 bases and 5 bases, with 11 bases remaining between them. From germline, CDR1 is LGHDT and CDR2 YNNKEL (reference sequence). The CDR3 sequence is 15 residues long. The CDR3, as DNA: TGTGCCAGCAGCCAAGATCGCGGGTACAACAATGAGCAGTTCTTC. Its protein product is CASSQDRGYNNEQFF.

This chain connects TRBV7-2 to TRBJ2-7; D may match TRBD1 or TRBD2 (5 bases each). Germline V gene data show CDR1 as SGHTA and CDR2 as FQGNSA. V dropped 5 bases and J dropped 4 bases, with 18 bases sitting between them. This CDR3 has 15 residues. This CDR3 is CASSPPPPGRYEQYF. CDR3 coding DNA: TGTGCCAGCAGCCCCCCCCCGCCGGGACGGTACGAGCAGTACTTC.

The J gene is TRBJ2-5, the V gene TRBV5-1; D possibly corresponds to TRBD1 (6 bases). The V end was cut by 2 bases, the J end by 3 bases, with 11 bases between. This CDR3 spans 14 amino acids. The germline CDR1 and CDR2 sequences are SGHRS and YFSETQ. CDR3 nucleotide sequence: TGCGCCAGCAGCTTCCGGGACACCAAAGAGACCCAGTACTTC. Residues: CASSFRDTKETQYF.

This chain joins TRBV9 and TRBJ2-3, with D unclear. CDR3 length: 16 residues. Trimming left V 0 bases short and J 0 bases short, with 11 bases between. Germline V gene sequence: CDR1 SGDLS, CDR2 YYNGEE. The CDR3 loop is CASSVGAGVSTDTQYF. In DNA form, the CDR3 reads TGTGCCAGCAGCGTAGGGGCAGGAGTGAGCACAGATACGCAGTATTTT.

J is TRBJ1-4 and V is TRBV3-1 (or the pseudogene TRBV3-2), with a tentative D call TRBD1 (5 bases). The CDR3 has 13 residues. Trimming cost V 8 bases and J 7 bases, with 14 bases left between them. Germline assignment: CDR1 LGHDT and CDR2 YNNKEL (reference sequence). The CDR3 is CASAGDGVEKLFF. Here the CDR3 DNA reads TGTGCCAGCGCGGGGGATGGGGTTGAAAAACTGTTTTTT.

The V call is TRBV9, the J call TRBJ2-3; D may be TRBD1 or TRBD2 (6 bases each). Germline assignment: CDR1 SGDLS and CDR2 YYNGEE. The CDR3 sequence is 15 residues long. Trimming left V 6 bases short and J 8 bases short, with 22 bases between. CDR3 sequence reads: CASTQEGTPGATQYF. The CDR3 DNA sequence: TGTGCCAGCACTCAAGAAGGGACGCCGGGGGCTACGCAGTATTTT.

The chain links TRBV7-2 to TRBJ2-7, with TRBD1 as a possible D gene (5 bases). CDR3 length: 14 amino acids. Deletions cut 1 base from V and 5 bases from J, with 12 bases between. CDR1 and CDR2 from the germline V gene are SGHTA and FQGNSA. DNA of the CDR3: TGTGCCAGCAGCTTAGGGTCAGGGCGCGACGAGCAGTACTTC. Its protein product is CASSLGSGRDEQYF.

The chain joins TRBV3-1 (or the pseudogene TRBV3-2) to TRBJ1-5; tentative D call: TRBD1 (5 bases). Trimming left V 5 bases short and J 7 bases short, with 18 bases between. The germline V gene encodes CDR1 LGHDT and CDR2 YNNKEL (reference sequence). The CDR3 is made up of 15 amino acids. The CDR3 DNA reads TGTGCCAGCAGCGGACGGGCGGGGACTGGCCAGCCCCAGCATTTT. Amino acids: CASSGRAGTGQPQHF.

The CDR3 reads CASSPDGRSYNEQFF. CDR3 nucleotide sequence: TGTGCCAGCAGTCCCGACGGGCGCTCCTACAATGAGCAGTTCTTC. The V call is TRBV2, the J call TRBJ2-1; D is ambiguous. The CDR3 spans 15 residues. Trimming took off 5 bases at V and 0 bases at J, with 11 bases between the two ends. Germline V lookup: CDR1 SNHLY, CDR2 FYNNEI.

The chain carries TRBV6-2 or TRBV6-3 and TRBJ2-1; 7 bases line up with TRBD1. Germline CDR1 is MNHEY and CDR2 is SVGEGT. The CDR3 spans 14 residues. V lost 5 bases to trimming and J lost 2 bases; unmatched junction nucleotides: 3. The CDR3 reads CASSAGTAYNEQFF. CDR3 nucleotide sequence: TGTGCCAGCAGTGCCGGGACAGCCTACAATGAGCAGTTCTTC.

The CDR3 nucleotides read TGCGCCAGCAGCCCCGACGGGTCTGGGGAGCTGTTTTTT. This codes for CASSPDGSGELFF. The rearrangement uses TRBV5-1 and TRBJ2-2, with no clear D. CDR1 and CDR2 (germline): SGHRS, YFSETQ. This CDR3 has 13 residues. The V gene lost 4 bases and the J gene lost 8 bases, with 12 bases spanning the gap. Full variable domain (remainder filled in from reference TRBV5-1 and TRBJ2-2): KAGVTQTPRYLIKTRGQQVTLSCSPISGHRSVSWYQQTPGQGLQFLFEYFSETQRNKGNFPGRFSGRQFSNSRSEMNVSTLELGDSALYLCASSPDGSGELFFGEGSRLTVL.

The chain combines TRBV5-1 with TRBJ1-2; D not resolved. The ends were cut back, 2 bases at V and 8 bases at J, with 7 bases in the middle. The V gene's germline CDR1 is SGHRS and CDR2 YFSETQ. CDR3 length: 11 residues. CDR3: CASSFGRGYTF. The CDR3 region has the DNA TGCGCCAGCAGCTTCGGACGGGGCTACACCTTC.

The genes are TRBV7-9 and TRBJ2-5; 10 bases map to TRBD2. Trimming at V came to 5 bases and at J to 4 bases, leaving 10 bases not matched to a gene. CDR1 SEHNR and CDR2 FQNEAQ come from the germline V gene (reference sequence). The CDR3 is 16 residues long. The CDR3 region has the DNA TGTGCCAGCAGCACGCTAAGCGGGAGGGCTTCAGAGACCCAGTACTTC. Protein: CASSTLSGRASETQYF.

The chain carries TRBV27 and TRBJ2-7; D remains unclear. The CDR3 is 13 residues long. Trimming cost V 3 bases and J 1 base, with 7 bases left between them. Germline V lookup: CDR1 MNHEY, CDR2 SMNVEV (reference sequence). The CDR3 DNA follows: TGTGCCAGCAGTTTCTCAGATTCCTACGAGCAGTACTTC. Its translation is CASSFSDSYEQYF.

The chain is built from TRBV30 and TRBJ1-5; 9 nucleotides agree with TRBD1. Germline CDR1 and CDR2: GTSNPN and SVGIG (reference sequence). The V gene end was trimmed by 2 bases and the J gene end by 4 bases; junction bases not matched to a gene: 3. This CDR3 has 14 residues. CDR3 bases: TGTGCCTGGAGTCGGACAGGGGTTAATCAGCCCCAGCATTTT. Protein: CAWSRTGVNQPQHF. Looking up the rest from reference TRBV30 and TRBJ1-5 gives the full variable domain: SQTIHQWPATLVQPVGSPLSLECTVEGTSNPNLYWYRQAAGRGLQLLFYSVGIGQISSEVPQNLSASRPQDRQFILSSKKLLLSDSGFYLCAWSRTGVNQPQHFGDGTRLSIL.

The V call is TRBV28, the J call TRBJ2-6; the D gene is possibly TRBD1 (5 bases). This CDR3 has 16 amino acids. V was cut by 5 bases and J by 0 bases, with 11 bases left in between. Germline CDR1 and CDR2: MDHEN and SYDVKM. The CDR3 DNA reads TGTGCCAGCAGTCCCTCGACAGCCTCTGGGGCCAACGTCCTGACTTTC. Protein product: CASSPSTASGANVLTF.

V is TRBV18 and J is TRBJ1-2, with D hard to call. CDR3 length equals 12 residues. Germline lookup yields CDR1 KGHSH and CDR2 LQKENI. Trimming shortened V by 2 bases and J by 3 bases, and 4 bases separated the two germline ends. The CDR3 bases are TGTGCCAGCTCACCAGGGGACTATGGCTACACCTTC. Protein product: CASSPGDYGYTF.

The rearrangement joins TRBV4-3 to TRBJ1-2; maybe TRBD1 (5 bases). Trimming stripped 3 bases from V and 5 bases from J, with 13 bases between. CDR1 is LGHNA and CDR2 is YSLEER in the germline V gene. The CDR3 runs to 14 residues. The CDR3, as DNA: TGCGCCAGCAGCCAGCCCGGGACTCCTTATGGCTACACCTTC. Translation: CASSQPGTPYGYTF.

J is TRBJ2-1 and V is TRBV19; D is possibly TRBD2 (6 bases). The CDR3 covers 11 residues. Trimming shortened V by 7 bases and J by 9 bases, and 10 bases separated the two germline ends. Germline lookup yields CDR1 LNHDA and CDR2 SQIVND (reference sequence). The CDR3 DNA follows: TGTGCCAGTACAGCGCGGGGTGAGCAGTTCTTC. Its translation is CASTARGEQFF.

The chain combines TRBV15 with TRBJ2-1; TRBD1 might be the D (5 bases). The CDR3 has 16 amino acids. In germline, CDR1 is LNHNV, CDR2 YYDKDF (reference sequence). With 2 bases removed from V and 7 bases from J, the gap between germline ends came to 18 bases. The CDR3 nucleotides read TGTGCCACCAGCAGAACCAGGGTCAGGCTTGAGAATGAGCAGTTCTTC. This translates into CATSRTRVRLENEQFF. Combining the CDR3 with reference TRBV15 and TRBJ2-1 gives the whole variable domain DAMVIQNPRYQVTQFGKPVTLSCSQTLNHNVMYWYQQKSSQAPKLLFHYYDKDFNNEADTPDNFQSRRPNTSFCFLDIRSPGLGDTAMYLCATSRTRVRLENEQFFGPGTRLTVL.

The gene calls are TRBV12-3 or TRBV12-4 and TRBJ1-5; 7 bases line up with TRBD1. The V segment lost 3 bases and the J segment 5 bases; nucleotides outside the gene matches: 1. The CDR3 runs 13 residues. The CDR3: CASSFTGDQPQHF. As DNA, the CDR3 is TGTGCCAGCAGTTTCACAGGGGATCAGCCCCAGCATTTT.

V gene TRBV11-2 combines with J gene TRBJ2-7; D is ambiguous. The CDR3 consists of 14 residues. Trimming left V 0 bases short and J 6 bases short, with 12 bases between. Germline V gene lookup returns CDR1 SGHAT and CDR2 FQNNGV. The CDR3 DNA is TGTGCCAGCAGCTTAGATTTAGCATTACGCGAGCAGTACTTC. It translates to CASSLDLALREQYF.